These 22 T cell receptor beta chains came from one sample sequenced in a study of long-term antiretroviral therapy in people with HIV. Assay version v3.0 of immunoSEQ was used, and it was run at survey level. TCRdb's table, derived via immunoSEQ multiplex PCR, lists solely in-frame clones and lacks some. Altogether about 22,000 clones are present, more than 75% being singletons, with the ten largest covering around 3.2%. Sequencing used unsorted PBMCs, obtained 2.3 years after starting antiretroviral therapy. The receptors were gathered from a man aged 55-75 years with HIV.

The CDR3: CASSLEAEWGSTDTQYF. The CDR3 nucleotides read TGTGCCAGCAGCTTAGAAGCGGAGTGGGGAAGCACAGATACGCAGTATTTT. The chain has TRBV7-2 and TRBJ2-3; D is perhaps TRBD2 (5 bases). Trimming removed 1 base at V and 0 bases at J, with 14 bases between. Germline loops: CDR1 SGHTA, CDR2 FQGNSA. There are 17 residues in the CDR3.

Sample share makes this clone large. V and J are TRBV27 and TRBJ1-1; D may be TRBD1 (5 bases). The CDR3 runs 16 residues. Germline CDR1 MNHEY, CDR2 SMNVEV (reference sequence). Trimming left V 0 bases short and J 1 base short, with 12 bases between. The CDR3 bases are TGTGCCAGCAGTTTATCTGCCGGACACCAGAACACTGAAGCTTTCTTT. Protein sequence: CASSLSAGHQNTEAFF.

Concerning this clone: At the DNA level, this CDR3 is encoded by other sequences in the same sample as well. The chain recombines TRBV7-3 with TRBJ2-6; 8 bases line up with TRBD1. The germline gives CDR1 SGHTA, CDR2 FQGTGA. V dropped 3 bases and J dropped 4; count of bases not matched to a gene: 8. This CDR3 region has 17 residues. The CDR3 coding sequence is TGTGCCAGCAGCTTGGGGCAGGGGGCGCCAGGGGCCAACGTCCTGACTTTC. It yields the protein CASSLGQGAPGANVLTF.

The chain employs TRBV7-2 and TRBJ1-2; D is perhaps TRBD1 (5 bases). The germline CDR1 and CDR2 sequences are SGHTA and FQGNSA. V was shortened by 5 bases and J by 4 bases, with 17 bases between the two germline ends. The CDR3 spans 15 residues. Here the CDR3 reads CASSTNGAGSYGYTF. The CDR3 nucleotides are TGTGCCAGCAGCACCAATGGAGCAGGGTCCTATGGCTACACCTTC.

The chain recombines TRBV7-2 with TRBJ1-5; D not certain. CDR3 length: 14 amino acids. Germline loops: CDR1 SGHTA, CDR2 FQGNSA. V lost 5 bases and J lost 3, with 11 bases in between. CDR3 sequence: CASSDRNLNQPQHF. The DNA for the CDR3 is TGTGCCAGCAGCGACCGCAACCTCAATCAGCCCCAGCATTTT.

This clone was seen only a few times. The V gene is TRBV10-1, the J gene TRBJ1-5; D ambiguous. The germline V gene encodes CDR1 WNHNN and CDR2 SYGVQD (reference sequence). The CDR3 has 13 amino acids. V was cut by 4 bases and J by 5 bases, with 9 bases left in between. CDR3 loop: CASSAEPDQPQHF. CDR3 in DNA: TGCGCCAGCAGTGCCGAACCCGATCAGCCCCAGCATTTT.

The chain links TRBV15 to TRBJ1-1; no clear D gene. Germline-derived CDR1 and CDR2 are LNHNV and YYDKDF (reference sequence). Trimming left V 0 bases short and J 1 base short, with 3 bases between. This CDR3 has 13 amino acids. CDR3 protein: CATSRDWNTEAFF. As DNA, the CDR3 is TGTGCCACCAGCAGAGATTGGAACACTGAAGCTTTCTTT.

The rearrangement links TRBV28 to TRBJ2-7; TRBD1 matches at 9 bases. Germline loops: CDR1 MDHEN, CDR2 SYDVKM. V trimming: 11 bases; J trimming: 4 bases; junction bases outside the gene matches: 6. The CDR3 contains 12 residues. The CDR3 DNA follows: TGTGCCGCCTGGGACAGGGCGTACGAGCAGTACTTC. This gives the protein CAAWDRAYEQYF.

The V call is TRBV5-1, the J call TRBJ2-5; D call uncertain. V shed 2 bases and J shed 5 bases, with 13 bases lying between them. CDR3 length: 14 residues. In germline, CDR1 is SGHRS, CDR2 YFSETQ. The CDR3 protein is CASSFSRVGETQYF. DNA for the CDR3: TGCGCCAGCAGCTTTAGTAGGGTTGGGGAGACCCAGTACTTC.

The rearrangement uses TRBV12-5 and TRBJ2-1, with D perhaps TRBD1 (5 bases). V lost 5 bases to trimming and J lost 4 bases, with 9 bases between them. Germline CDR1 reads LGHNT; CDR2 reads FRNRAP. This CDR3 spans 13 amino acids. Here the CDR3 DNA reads TGTGCTAGTGGTCACGACAGTTACAATGAGCAGTTCTTC. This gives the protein CASGHDSYNEQFF.

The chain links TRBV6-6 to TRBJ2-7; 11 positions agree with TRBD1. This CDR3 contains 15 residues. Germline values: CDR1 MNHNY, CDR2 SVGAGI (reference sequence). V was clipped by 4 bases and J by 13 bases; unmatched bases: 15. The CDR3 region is CASSSAEDRGPNSYF. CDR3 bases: TGTGCCAGCAGTTCAGCCGAGGACAGGGGGCCAAATTCCTACTTC.

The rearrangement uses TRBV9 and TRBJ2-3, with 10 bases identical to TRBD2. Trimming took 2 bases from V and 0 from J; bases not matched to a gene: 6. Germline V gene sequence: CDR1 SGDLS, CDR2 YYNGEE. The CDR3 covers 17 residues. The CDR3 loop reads CASSVPRSGGSTDTQYF. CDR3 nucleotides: TGTGCCAGCAGCGTCCCTCGTAGCGGGGGGAGCACAGATACGCAGTATTTT.

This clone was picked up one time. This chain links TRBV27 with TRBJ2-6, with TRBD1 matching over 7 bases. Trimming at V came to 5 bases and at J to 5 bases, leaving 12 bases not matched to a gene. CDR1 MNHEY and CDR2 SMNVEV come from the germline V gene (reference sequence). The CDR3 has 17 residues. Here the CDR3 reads CASSKHNRQGWANVLTF. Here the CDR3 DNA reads TGTGCCAGCAGTAAGCACAACCGACAGGGATGGGCCAACGTCCTGACTTTC.

CDR3 coding DNA: TGTGCCAGCAGCTTATTACCCATGCGAGGGACTAGCGATACTGAGCAGTTCTTC. As protein: CASSLLPMRGTSDTEQFF. The J gene is TRBJ2-1, the V gene TRBV7-9; 10 bases agree with TRBD2. The germline gives CDR1 SEHNR, CDR2 FQNEAQ (reference sequence). CDR3 length equals 18 residues. The V segment lost 2 bases and the J segment 9 bases; nucleotides outside the gene matches: 16.

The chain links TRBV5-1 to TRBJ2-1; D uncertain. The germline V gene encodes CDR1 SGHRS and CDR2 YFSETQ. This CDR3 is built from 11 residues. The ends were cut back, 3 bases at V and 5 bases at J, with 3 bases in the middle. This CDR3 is CASSSNNEQFF. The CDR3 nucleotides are TGCGCCAGCAGCTCAAACAATGAGCAGTTCTTC.

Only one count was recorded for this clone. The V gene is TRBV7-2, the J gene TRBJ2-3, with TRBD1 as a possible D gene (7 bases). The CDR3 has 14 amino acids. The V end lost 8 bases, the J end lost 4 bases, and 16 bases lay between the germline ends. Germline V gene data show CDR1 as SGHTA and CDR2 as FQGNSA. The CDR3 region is CASGRGAGPDTQYF. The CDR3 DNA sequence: TGTGCCAGCGGCAGGGGGGCCGGTCCAGATACGCAGTATTTT.

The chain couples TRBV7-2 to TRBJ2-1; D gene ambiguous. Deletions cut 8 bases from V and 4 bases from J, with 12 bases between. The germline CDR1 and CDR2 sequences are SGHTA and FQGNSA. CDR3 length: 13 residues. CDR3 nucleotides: TGTGCCAGCGGACCTAACCGTTACAATGAGCAGTTCTTC. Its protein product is CASGPNRYNEQFF.

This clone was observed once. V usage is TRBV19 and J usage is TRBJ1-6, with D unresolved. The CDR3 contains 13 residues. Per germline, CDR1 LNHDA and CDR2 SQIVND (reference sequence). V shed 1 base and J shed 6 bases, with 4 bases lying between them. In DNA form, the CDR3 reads TGTGCCAGTAGTATAGTGGGTAATTCACCCCTCCACTTT. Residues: CASSIVGNSPLHF.

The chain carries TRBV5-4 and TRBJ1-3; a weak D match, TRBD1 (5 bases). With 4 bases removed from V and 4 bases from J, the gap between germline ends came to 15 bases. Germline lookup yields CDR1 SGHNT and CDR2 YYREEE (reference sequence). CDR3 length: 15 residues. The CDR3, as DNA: TGTGCCAGCAGCGGGCCTGGGGCTGGAGGAAACACCATATATTTT. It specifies CASSGPGAGGNTIYF.

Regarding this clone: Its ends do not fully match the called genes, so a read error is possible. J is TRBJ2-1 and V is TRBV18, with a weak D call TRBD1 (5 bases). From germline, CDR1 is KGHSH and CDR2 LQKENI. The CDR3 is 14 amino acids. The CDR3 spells CAGNSRRAYNEQFF. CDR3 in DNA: TGCGCAGGGAACTCCCGACGGGCCTACAATGAGCAGTTCTTC.

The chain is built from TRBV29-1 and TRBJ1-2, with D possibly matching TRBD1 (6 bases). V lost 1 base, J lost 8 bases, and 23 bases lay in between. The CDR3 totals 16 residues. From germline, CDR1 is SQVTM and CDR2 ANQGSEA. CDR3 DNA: TGCAGCGTTGAAGCCCACGGGGGGGGGCGAGATATGGGCTACACCTTC. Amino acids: CSVEAHGGGRDMGYTF.

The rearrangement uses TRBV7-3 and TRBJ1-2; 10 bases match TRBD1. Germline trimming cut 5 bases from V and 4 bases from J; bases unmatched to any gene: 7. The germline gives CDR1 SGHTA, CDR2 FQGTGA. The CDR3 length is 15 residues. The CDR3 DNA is TGTGCCAGCAGCCCGGGGACAGGGGATGGCTATGGCTACACCTTC. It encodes CASSPGTGDGYGYTF.